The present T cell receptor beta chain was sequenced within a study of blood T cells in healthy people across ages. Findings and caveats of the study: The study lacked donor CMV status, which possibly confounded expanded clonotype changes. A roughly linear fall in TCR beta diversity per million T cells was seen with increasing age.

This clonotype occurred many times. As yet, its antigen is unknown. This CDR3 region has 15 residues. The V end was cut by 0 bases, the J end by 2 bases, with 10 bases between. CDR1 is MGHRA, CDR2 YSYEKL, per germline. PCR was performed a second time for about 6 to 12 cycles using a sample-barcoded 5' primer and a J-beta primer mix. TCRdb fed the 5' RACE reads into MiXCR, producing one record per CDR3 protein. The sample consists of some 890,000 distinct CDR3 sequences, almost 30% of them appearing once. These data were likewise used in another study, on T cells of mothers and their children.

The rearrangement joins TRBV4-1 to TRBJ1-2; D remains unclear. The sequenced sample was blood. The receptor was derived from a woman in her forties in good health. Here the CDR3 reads CASSQETNLNYGYTF. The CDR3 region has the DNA TGCGCCAGCAGCCAAGAAACAAACCTAAACTATGGCTACACCTTC.